This entry lists 20 T cell receptor beta chains sequenced from one sample in a study of cytomegalovirus exposure and HLA in healthy donors. The data were produced by immunoSEQ multiplex PCR, yet TCRdb's version contains in-frame clones alone and is incomplete. The profile shows fewer than 75,000 clones, 85% to 95% of them singletons. The sequenced material came from PBMCs. Source of these receptors: a woman between 18 and 30 years old in good health and CMV-seropositive.

The rearrangement uses TRBV15 and TRBJ2-3; tentative D call: TRBD1 (6 bases). CDR3 length: 15 amino acids. The V end was cut by 8 bases, the J end by 1 base, with 16 bases between. The germline V gene has CDR1 LNHNV and CDR2 YYDKDF (reference sequence). The CDR3, as DNA: TGTGCCACCTCTTACCGGGACACGGGCACAGATACGCAGTATTTT. This translates into CATSYRDTGTDTQYF.

The chain combines TRBV5-1 with TRBJ2-5; possible D gene TRBD2, 6 bases. The CDR3 sequence is 17 residues long. Deletions cut 2 bases from V and 0 bases from J, with 17 bases between. Germline lookup yields CDR1 SGHRS and CDR2 YFSETQ. The CDR3 nucleotides are TGCGCCAGCAGCTTAAACGGGGGAGCCCAGTACCAAGAGACCCAGTACTTC. Its translation: CASSLNGGAQYQETQYF.

This clone was detected only once. The chain joins TRBV13 to TRBJ2-4; D might be TRBD2 (6 bases). The V gene lost 5 bases and the J gene lost 3 bases, with 17 bases spanning the gap. This CDR3 contains 16 residues. Looked up from germline, CDR1 is PRHDT and CDR2 is FYEKMQ (reference sequence). CDR3 DNA sequence: TGTGCCAGCAGCCCTCGACTAGTGAGGGACAAAAACATTCAGTACTTC. Protein product: CASSPRLVRDKNIQYF.

The chain employs TRBV6-4 and TRBJ2-1, with 14 bases identical to TRBD2. Germline CDR1 and CDR2: MRHNA and SNTAGT. This CDR3 is 17 amino acids long. V lost 5 bases to trimming and J lost 8 bases; unmatched junction nucleotides: 11. The CDR3 DNA reads as TGTGCCAGCAGTAACACCGGACTAGCGGGAGGCCGGTATGAGCAGTTCTTC. The encoded protein is CASSNTGLAGGRYEQFF.

The rearrangement uses TRBV4-3 and TRBJ2-3; D is undetermined. Trimming cost V 4 bases and J 8 bases, with 10 bases left between them. This CDR3 is built from 12 residues. The germline gives CDR1 LGHNA, CDR2 YSLEER. The CDR3 is CASSPSGGTQYF. The CDR3 DNA reads as TGCGCCAGCAGCCCGTCGGGTGGTACGCAGTATTTT.

The genes are TRBV19 and TRBJ1-2; D might be TRBD1 (6 bases). The CDR3 loop spans 14 amino acids. V was clipped by 1 base and J by 7 bases, with 13 bases between them. Germline V CDR1 and CDR2: LNHDA, SQIVND (reference sequence). The chain's CDR3 is CASSIGQDMGGYTF. DNA of the CDR3: TGTGCCAGTAGTATAGGACAGGATATGGGTGGCTACACCTTC. Looking up the rest from reference TRBV19 and TRBJ1-2 gives the full variable domain: DGGITQSPKYLFRKEGQNVTLSCEQNLNHDAMYWYRQDPGQGLRLIYYSQIVNDFQKGDIAEGYSVSREKKESFPLTVTSAQKNPTAFYLCASSIGQDMGGYTFGSGTRLTVV.

The chain links TRBV5-5 to TRBJ2-3; the D is unclear. Germline-derived CDR1 and CDR2 are SGHKS and YYEKEE (reference sequence). The CDR3 contains 16 residues. V gave up 0 bases and J gave up 1 base, with 12 bases separating them. The CDR3 DNA reads TGTGCCAGCAGCTTGGAGTTTAGATCGGGCACAGATACGCAGTATTTT. As protein: CASSLEFRSGTDTQYF.

The J gene is TRBJ1-1, the V gene TRBV7-9; a possible D gene is TRBD1 (6 bases). The CDR3 has 13 residues. V lost 4 bases and J 5 bases, leaving 11 bases between the germline ends. Germline V lookup: CDR1 SEHNR, CDR2 FQNEAQ (reference sequence). The CDR3 loop reads CASSSDRRTEAFF. The DNA for the CDR3 is TGTGCCAGCAGCTCGGACAGAAGGACTGAAGCTTTCTTT.

This chain links TRBV18 with TRBJ1-3; TRBD1 agrees at 11 bases. Per germline, CDR1 KGHSH and CDR2 LQKENI. The trim removed 5 bases at V and 1 base at J, leaving 10 bases unmatched. The CDR3 covers 18 residues. This CDR3 is CASSIRDRGFLSGNTIYF. DNA for the CDR3: TGTGCCAGCTCAATCCGGGACAGGGGGTTTCTATCTGGAAACACCATATATTTT.

The chain couples TRBV7-9 to TRBJ1-4; 8 bases line up with TRBD1. With V trimmed by 2 bases and J by 8 bases, 7 bases remained unmatched. In germline, CDR1 is SEHNR, CDR2 FQNEAQ (reference sequence). The length of the CDR3 is 15 residues. CDR3 protein: CASSLIGQGDEKLFF. The CDR3 DNA sequence: TGTGCCAGCAGCTTAATAGGACAGGGTGACGAAAAACTGTTTTTT. Drawing the rest from reference TRBV7-9 and TRBJ1-4, the complete variable domain is DTGVSQNPRHKITKRGQNVTFRCDPISEHNRLYWYRQTLGQGPEFLTYFQNEAQLEKSRLLSDRFSAERPKGSFSTLEIQRTEQGDSAMYLCASSLIGQGDEKLFFGSGTQLSVL.

The chain has TRBV2 and TRBJ1-1; 9 positions agree with TRBD1. Germline V gene sequence: CDR1 SNHLY, CDR2 FYNNEI. With 4 bases clipped from V and 6 bases from J, the junction kept 6 bases outside the gene matches. The CDR3 sequence is 14 residues long. The CDR3 reads CASSGGQGGSEAFF. The CDR3 bases are TGTGCCAGCAGTGGGGGACAGGGCGGCTCTGAAGCTTTCTTT. Using reference TRBV2 and TRBJ1-1 for the parts outside the CDR3, the full variable domain is EPEVTQTPSHQVTQMGQEVILRCVPISNHLYFYWYRQILGQKVEFLVSFYNNEISEKSEIFDDQFSVERPDGSNFTLKIRSTKLEDSAMYFCASSGGQGGSEAFFGQGTRLTVV.

This chain joins TRBV5-1 and TRBJ2-3; TRBD2 matches at 15 bases. The CDR3 consists of 18 residues. After removal of 4 bases from V and 4 bases from J, the junction contained 10 bases not matched to a gene. Germline assignment: CDR1 SGHRS and CDR2 YFSETQ. The CDR3 sequence is CASSAGLAGGRGSDTQYF. In DNA, the CDR3 is TGCGCCAGCAGCGCGGGACTAGCGGGAGGCAGAGGGTCAGATACGCAGTATTTT.

The chain is built from TRBV9 and TRBJ2-3, with D possibly TRBD2 on 6 matching bases. Germline V gene data show CDR1 as SGDLS and CDR2 as YYNGEE. The CDR3 is 15 residues long. Trimming removed 4 bases at V and 3 bases at J, with 15 bases between. CDR3 DNA sequence: TGTGCCAGCAGCCCTCGTGGAGGGGATACAGATACGCAGTATTTT. Translation gives CASSPRGGDTDTQYF.

V gene TRBV30 combines with J gene TRBJ2-2; a weak D match, TRBD1 (5 bases). From germline, CDR1 is GTSNPN and CDR2 SVGIG (reference sequence). This CDR3 has 13 residues. V lost 4 bases, J lost 8 bases, and 14 bases lay in between. In DNA, the CDR3 is TGTGCCTGGACAGGGCTCAACCGGGGGGAGCTGTTTTTT. The encoded protein is CAWTGLNRGELFF.

In its sample, this clone was seen many times. The chain carries TRBV5-8 and TRBJ2-7; 9 bases agree with TRBD2. J lost 7 bases, V lost 1 base, and 9 bases had no gene match. Germline V lookup: CDR1 SGHTS, CDR2 YDEGEE. The CDR3 covers 15 residues. The CDR3 loop reads CASSLRGSGSGEQYF. In DNA form, the CDR3 reads TGTGCCAGCAGCTTGCGGGGTAGCGGGAGTGGAGAGCAGTACTTC.

This chain joins TRBV7-7 and TRBJ2-1; 10 bases fit TRBD2. The CDR3 length is 16 residues. V lost 6 bases and J lost 7; bases outside the gene matches: 12. Germline assignment: CDR1 SSHAT and CDR2 FNYEAQ (reference sequence). CDR3 coding DNA: TGTGCCAGCAGTTACCAAGCGGGGGGGCCGGGTAATGAGCAGTTCTTC. This encodes CASSYQAGGPGNEQFF. Full variable domain (missing parts from reference TRBV7-7 and TRBJ2-1): GAGVSQSPRYKVTKRGQDVTLRCDPISSHATLYWYQQALGQGPEFLTYFNYEAQPDKSGLPSDRFSAERPEGSISTLTIQRTEQRDSAMYRCASSYQAGGPGNEQFFGPGTRLTVL.

This rearrangement joins TRBV5-1 to TRBJ2-3; D is possibly TRBD2 (6 bases). This CDR3 is built from 15 residues. Germline lookup yields CDR1 SGHRS and CDR2 YFSETQ. Trimming shortened V by 0 bases and J by 4 bases, and 12 bases separated the two germline ends. The CDR3 spells CASSLEEASADTQYF. For the CDR3, the DNA is TGCGCCAGCAGCTTGGAGGAGGCTAGCGCAGATACGCAGTATTTT.

J is TRBJ2-1 and V is TRBV28; 9 bases map to TRBD1. The germline CDR1 and CDR2 sequences are MDHEN and SYDVKM. Trimming cost V 11 bases and J 7 bases; bases outside gene matches: 6. The CDR3 runs to 12 residues. CDR3 residues: CAVDRGNNEQFF. CDR3 DNA sequence: TGTGCCGTGGACAGGGGAAATAATGAGCAGTTCTTC.

The rearrangement uses TRBV15 and TRBJ1-1, with D possibly TRBD1 on 5 matching bases. The V end was cut by 1 base, the J end by 10 bases, with 13 bases between. CDR1 is LNHNV and CDR2 is YYDKDF in the germline V gene (reference sequence). This CDR3 is built from 13 residues. CDR3 sequence reads: CATSRGLTGGAFF. The CDR3 nucleotides are TGTGCCACCAGCAGAGGACTGACCGGGGGAGCTTTCTTT.

The J gene is TRBJ2-5, the V gene TRBV10-1; possible D gene TRBD1, 5 bases. Between the trimmed V and J ends, which lost 3 bases and 5 bases, there was a span of 13 bases. Germline assignment: CDR1 WNHNN and CDR2 SYGVQD (reference sequence). The length of the CDR3 is 14 residues. CDR3 residues: CASSEQDPRETQYF. The DNA of the CDR3 is TGCGCCAGCAGTGAACAGGACCCACGGGAGACCCAGTACTTC.